The rows below give T cell receptor beta chains drawn from one sample of a study of blood T cell repertoires in COVID-19. Method: immunoSEQ multiplex PCR; TCRdb's copy keeps in-frame clones and lacks some. The repertoire holds some 300,000 clones, about 88% seen once, with 10% to 15% in the top ten. Sample: peripheral blood. These receptors were obtained from a woman between 65 and 79 years old with COVID-19, enrolled during active disease. The CDR3 runs from the conserved cysteine through the conserved F or W. The D gene is left open where the match is weak. Some rows have no size entry. The others give once, few or many, or a class for an expanded clone.

J gene,V gene,D gene,clone size,CDR3 protein,CDR3 DNA
TRBJ1-2,TRBV7-9,NA,NA,CASSLLPTDYGYTF,TGTGCCAGCAGCCTCCTCCCTACTGACTATGGCTACACCTTC
TRBJ2-3,TRBV7-9,NA,few,CASSFRQGSTDTQYF,TGTGCCAGCAGCTTTCGCCAGGGAAGTACAGATACGCAGTATTTT
TRBJ1-2,TRBV28,NA,once,CASSFQGSYTF,TGTGCCAGCAGTTTCCAGGGTAGTTACACCTTC
TRBJ1-1,TRBV3-1/TRBV3-2,TRBD1,NA,CASSLGTGLFF,TGTGCCAGCAGCCTCGGGACAGGGCTCTTCTTT
TRBJ2-3,TRBV27,TRBD1,NA,CASSLDREVPDTQYF,TGTGCCAGCAGTTTGGACAGGGAGGTTCCAGATACGCAGTATTTT
TRBJ1-6,TRBV19,TRBD1,NA,CASSTRQGRNNSPLHF,TGTGCCAGTAGTACCCGACAGGGGCGAAACAATTCACCCCTCCACTTT
TRBJ1-4,TRBV5-1,TRBD1,few,CASSRDSSNEKLFF,TGCGCCAGCAGCCGGGACAGTTCCAATGAAAAACTGTTTTTT
TRBJ2-5,TRBV29-1,NA,NA,CSVDGFGRQGQETQYF,TGCAGCGTTGACGGGTTCGGGCGGCAGGGGCAAGAGACCCAGTACTTC
TRBJ1-2,TRBV5-1,NA,NA,CASSLGTNLLYGYTF,TGCGCCAGCAGCTTAGGGACTAACCTCCTATATGGCTACACCTTC
TRBJ1-5,TRBV7-6,NA,NA,CASSSWGPQHF,TGTGCCAGCAGCTCTTGGGGCCCCCAGCATTTT
TRBJ2-7,TRBV1,NA,NA,CTSSQDTNRVSDEQYF,TGCACCAGCAGCCAAGATACAAACAGGGTCTCCGACGAGCAGTACTTC
TRBJ1-1,TRBV12-3/TRBV12-4,NA,NA,CASSGVGGVEAFF,TGTGCCAGCAGTGGGGTGGGAGGGGTTGAAGCTTTCTTT
TRBJ1-3,TRBV3-1/TRBV3-2,NA,NA,CASSPGSSGNTIYF,TGTGCCAGCAGCCCCGGGTCCTCTGGAAACACCATATATTTT
TRBJ1-1,TRBV7-9,TRBD1,NA,CASSPTGGSREAFF,TGTGCCAGCAGCCCGACAGGGGGCTCCAGGGAAGCTTTCTTT
TRBJ2-3,TRBV7-2,TRBD2,once,CASSLGQRLAGDTQYF,TGTGCCAGCAGCTTAGGTCAGAGACTAGCAGGAGATACGCAGTATTTT
TRBJ1-2,TRBV19,TRBD1,NA,CASSIGTVYGYTF,TGTGCCAGTAGTATCGGGACAGTCTATGGCTACACCTTC
TRBJ1-3,TRBV7-8,TRBD1,NA,CASSYYRGPGNTIYF,TGTGCCAGCAGCTATTACAGGGGCCCTGGAAACACCATATATTTT
TRBJ1-5,TRBV19,NA,once,CASSMSPNQPQHF,TGTGCCAGTAGTATGAGCCCCAATCAGCCCCAGCATTTT
TRBJ1-5,TRBV24-1,NA,NA,CATSDPLTGQPQHF,TGTGCCACCAGTGATCCCTTAACAGGTCAGCCCCAGCATTTT
TRBJ2-2,TRBV7-6,TRBD1,NA,CASSPGTGLNTGELFF,TGTGCCAGCAGTCCCGGGACAGGGCTAAACACCGGGGAGCTGTTTTTT
TRBJ2-5,TRBV30,TRBD2,few,CAWSPRGGRVTQYF,TGTGCCTGGAGTCCCCGCGGGGGGAGAGTGACCCAGTACTTC
TRBJ2-7,TRBV6-4,TRBD2,NA,CASSDPRTTSGGLYEQYF,TGTGCCAGCAGTGACCCACGTACGACTAGCGGGGGACTCTACGAGCAGTACTTC
TRBJ1-1,TRBV29-1,NA,NA,CSALSGLLRGEAFF,TGCAGCGCCCTGTCGGGACTGCTAAGGGGTGAAGCTTTCTTT
TRBJ2-4,TRBV5-1,TRBD2,NA,CASSLGASGGATTDIQYF,TGCGCCAGCAGCTTGGGAGCTAGCGGGGGGGCTACCACAGACATTCAGTACTTC
TRBJ1-2,TRBV5-4,TRBD1,NA,CASSFPGQGGYTF,TGTGCCAGCAGCTTTCCGGGACAGGGTGGCTACACCTTC
TRBJ1-3,TRBV28,NA,NA,CASSLLGAPGNTIYF,TGTGCCAGCAGTTTATTGGGAGCCCCTGGAAACACCATATATTTT
TRBJ1-3,TRBV6-5,NA,NA,CASSPNSIGNTIYF,TGTGCCAGCAGCCCGAATAGCATAGGAAACACCATATATTTT
TRBJ2-6,TRBV5-1,NA,NA,CASSWTVSSGANVLTF,TGCGCCAGCAGCTGGACAGTTAGCTCTGGGGCCAACGTCCTGACTTTC